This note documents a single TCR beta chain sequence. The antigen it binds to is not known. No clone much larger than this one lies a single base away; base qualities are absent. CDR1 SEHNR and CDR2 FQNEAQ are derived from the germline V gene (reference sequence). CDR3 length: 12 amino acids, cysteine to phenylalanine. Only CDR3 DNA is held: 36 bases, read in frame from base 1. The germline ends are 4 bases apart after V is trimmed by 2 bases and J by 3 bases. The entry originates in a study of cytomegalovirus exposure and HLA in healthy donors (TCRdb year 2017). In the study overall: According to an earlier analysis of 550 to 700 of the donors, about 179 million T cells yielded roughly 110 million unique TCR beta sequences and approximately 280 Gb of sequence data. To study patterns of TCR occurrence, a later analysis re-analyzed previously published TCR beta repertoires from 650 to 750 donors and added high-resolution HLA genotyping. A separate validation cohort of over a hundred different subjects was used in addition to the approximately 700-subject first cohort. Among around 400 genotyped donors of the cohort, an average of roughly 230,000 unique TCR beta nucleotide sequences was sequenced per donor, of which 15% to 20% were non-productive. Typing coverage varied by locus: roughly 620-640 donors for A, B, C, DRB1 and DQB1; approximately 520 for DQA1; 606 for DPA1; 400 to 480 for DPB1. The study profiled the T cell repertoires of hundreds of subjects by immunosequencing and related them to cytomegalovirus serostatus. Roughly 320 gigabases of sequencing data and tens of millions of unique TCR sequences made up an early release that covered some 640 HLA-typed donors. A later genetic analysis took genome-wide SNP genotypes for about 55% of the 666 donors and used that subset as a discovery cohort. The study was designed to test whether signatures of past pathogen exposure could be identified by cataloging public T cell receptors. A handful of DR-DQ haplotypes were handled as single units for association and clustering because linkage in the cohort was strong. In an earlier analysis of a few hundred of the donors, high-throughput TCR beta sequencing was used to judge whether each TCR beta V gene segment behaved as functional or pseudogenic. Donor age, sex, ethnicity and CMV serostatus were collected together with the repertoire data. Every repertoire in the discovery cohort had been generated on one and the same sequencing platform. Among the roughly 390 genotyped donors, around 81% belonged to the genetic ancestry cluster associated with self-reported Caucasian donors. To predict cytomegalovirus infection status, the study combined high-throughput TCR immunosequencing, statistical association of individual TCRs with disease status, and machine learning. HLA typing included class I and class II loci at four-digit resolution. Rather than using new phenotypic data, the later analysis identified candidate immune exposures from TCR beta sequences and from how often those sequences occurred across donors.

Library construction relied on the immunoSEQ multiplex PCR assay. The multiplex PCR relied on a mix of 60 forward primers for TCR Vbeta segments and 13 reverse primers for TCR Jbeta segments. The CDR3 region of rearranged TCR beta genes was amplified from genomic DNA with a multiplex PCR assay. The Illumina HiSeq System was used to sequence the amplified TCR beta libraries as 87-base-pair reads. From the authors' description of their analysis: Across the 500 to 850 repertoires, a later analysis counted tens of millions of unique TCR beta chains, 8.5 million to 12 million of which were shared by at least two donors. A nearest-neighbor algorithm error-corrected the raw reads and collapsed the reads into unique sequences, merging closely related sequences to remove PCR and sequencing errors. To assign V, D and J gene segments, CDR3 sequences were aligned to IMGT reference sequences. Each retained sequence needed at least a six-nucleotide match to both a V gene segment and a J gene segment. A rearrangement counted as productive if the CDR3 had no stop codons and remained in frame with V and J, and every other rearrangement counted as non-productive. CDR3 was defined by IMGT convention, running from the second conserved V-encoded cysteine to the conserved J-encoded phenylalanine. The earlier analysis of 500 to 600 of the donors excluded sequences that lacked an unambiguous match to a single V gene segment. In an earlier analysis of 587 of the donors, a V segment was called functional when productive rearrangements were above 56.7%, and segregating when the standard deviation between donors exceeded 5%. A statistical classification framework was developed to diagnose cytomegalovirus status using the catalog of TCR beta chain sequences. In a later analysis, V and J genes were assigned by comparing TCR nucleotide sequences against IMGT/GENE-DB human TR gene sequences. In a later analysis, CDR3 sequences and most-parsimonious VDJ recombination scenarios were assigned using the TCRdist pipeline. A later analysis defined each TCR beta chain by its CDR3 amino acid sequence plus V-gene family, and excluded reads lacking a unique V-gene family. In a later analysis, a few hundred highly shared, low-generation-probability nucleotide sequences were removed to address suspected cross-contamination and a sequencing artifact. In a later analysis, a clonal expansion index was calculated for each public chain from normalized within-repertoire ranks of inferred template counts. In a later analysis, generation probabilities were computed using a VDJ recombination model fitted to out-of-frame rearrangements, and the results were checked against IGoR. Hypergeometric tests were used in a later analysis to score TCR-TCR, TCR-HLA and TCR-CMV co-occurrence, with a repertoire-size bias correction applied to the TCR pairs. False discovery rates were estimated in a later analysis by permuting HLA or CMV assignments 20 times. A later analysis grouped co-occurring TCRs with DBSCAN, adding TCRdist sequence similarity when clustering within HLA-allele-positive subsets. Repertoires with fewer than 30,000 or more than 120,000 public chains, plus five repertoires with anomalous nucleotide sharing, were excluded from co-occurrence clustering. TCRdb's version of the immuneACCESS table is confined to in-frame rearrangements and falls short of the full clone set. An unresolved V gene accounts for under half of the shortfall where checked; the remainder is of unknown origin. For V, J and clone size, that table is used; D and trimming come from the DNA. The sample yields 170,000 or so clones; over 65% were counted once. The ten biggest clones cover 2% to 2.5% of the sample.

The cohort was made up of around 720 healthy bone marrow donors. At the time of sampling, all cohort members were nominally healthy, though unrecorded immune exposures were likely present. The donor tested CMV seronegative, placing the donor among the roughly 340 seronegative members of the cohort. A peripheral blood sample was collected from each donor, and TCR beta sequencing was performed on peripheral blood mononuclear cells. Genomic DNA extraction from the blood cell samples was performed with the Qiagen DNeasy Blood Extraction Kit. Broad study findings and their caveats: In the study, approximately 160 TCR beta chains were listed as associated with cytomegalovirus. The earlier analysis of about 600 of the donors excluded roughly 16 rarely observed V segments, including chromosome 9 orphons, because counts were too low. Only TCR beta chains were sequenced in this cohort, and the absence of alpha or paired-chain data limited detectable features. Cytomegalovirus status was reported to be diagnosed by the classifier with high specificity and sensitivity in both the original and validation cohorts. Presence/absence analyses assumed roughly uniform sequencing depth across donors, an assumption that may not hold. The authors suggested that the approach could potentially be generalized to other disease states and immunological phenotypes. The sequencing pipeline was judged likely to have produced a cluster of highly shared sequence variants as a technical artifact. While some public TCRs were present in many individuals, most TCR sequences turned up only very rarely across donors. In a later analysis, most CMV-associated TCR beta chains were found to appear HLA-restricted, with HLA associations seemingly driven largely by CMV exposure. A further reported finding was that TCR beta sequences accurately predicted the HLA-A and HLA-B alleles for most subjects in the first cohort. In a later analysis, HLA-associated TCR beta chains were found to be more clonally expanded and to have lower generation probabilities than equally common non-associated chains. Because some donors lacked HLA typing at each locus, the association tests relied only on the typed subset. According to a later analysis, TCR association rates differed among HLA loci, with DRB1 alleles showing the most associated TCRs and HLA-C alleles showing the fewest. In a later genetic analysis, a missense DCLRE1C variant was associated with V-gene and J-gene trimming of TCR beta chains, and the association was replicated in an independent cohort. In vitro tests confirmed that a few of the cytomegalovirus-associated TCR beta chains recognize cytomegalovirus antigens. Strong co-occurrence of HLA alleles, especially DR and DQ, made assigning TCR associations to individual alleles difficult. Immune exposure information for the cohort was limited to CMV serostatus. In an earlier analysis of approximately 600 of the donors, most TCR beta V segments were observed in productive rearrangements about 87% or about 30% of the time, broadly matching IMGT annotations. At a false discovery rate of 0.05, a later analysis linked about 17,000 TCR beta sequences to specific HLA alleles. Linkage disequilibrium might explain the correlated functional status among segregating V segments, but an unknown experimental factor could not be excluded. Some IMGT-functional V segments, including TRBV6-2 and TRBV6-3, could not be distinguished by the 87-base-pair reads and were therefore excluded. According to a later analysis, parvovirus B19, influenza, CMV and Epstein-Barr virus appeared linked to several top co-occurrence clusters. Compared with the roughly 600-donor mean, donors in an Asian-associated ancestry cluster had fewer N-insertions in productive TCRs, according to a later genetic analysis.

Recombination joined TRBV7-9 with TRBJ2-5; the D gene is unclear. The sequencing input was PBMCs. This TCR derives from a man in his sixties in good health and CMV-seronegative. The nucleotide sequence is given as TGTGCCAGCAGCTTACTTGAAGAGACCCAGTACTTC. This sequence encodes CASSLLEETQYF.